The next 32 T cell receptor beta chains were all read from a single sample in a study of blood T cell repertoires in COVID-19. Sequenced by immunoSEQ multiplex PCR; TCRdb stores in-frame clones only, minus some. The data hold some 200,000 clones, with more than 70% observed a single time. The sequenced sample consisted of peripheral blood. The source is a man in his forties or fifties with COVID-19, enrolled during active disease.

The CDR3 sequence: CASSIQSSGNTIYF. In DNA form, the CDR3 reads TGTGCCAGCAGCATACAGAGCTCTGGAAACACCATATATTTT. The gene calls are TRBV6-6 and TRBJ1-3, with no clear D. This CDR3 contains 14 residues. Trimming cost V 6 bases and J 0 bases, with 9 bases left between them. Germline V gene sequence: CDR1 MNHNY, CDR2 SVGAGI (reference sequence).

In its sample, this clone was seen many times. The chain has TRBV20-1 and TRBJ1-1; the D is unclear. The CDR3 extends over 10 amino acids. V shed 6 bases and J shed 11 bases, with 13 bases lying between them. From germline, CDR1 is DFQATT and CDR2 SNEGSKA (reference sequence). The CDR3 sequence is CSAERGDAFF. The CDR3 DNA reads TGCAGTGCCGAGCGGGGAGATGCTTTCTTT.

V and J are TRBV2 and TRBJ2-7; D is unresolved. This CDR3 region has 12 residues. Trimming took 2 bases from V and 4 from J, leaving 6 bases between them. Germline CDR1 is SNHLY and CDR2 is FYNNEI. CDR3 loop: CASSESGYEQYF. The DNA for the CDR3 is TGTGCCAGCAGTGAATCGGGTTACGAGCAGTACTTC.

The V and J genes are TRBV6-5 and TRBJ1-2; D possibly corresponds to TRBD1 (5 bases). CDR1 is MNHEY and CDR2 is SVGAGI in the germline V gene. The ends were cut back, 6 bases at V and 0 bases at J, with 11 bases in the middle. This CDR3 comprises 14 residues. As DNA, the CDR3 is TGTGCCAGCAGGGACATAGGAGCTAACTATGGCTACACCTTC. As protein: CASRDIGANYGYTF.

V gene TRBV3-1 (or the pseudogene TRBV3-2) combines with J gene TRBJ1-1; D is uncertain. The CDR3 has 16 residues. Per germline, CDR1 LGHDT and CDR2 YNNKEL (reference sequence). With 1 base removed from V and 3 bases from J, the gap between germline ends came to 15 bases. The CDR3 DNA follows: TGTGCCAGCAGCCAAGTAGGAGGAATGAGGGACACTGAAGCTTTCTTT. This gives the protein CASSQVGGMRDTEAFF.

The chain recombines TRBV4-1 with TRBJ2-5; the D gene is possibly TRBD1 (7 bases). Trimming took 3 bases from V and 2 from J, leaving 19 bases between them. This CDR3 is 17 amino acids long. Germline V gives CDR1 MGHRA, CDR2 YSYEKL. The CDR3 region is CASSQSPAGGPQETQYF. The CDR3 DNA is TGCGCCAGCAGCCAGTCACCAGCAGGGGGGCCACAAGAGACCCAGTACTTC.

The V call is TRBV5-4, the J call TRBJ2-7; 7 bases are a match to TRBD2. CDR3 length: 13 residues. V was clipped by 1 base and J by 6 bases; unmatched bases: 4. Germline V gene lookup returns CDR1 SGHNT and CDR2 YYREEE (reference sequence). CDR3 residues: CASSLQGGSEQYF. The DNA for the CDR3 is TGTGCCAGCAGCTTGCAGGGAGGGAGCGAGCAGTACTTC.

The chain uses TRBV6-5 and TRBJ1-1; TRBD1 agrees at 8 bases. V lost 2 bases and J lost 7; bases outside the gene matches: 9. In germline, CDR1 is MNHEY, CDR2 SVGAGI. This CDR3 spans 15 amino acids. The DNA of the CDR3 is TGTGCCAGCAGTTACGTCCCGACAGGGGCAAATGAAGCTTTCTTT. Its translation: CASSYVPTGANEAFF.

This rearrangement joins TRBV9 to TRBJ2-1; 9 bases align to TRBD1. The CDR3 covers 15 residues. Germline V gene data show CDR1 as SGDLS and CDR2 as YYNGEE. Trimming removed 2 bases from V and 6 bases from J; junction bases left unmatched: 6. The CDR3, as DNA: TGTGCCAGCAGCGTTTCACAGGGGGCCGGCAATGAGCAGTTCTTC. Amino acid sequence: CASSVSQGAGNEQFF.

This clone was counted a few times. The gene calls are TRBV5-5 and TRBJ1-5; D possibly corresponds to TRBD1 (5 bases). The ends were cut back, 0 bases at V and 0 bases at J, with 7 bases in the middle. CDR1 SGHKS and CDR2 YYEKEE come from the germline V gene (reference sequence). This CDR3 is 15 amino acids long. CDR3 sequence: CASSLEGDSNQPQHF. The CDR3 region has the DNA TGTGCCAGCAGCTTGGAAGGGGATAGCAATCAGCCCCAGCATTTT.

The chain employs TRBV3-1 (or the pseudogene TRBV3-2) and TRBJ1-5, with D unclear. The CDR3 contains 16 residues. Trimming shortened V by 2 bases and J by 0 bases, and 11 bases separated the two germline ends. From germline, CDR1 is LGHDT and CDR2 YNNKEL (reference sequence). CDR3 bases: TGTGCCAGCAGCCAATCGGGAGGCGATAGCAATCAGCCCCAGCATTTT. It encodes CASSQSGGDSNQPQHF.

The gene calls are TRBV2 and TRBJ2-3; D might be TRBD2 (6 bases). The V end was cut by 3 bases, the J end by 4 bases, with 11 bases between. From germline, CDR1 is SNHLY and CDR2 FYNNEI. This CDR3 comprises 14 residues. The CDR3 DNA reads TGTGCCAGCAGTGAGAGGTCTAGCGCAGATACGCAGTATTTT. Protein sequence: CASSERSSADTQYF.

In DNA, the CDR3 is TGTGCCAGCAATACAGGGGTGGGAGATACGCAGTATTTT. Protein sequence: CASNTGVGDTQYF. The chain couples TRBV6-5 to TRBJ2-3, with 7 nucleotides matching TRBD1. The CDR3 loop spans 13 amino acids. With 7 bases clipped from V and 5 bases from J, the junction kept 6 bases outside the gene matches. Germline lookup yields CDR1 MNHEY and CDR2 SVGAGI.

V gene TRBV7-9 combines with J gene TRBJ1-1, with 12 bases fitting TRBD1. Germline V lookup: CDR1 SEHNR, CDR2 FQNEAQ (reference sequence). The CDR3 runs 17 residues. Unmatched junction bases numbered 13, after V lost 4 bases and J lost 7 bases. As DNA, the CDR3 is TGTGCCAGCAGCTCACTACCCGCCGGGACAGGGGGCGGTGAAGCTTTCTTT. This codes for CASSSLPAGTGGGEAFF. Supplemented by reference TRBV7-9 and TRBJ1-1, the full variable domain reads DTGVSQNPRHKITKRGQNVTFRCDPISEHNRLYWYRQTLGQGPEFLTYFQNEAQLEKSRLLSDRFSAERPKGSFSTLEIQRTEQGDSAMYLCASSSLPAGTGGGEAFFGQGTRLTVV.

The CDR3 spells CASSPRDTNRNTEAFF. DNA of the CDR3: TGCGCCAGCAGCCCACGGGACACCAACCGAAACACTGAAGCTTTCTTT. The chain recombines TRBV5-1 with TRBJ1-1, with a tentative D call TRBD1 (6 bases). The CDR3 totals 16 residues. Germline loops: CDR1 SGHRS, CDR2 YFSETQ. V lost 4 bases and J lost 2, with 18 bases in between.

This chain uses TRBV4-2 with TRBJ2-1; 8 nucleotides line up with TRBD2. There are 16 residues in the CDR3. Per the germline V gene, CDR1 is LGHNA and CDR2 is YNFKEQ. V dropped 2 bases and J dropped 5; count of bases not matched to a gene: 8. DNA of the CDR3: TGTGCCAGCAGCCAAACTCCGGGGGGGCCCGACAATGAGCAGTTCTTC. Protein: CASSQTPGGPDNEQFF.

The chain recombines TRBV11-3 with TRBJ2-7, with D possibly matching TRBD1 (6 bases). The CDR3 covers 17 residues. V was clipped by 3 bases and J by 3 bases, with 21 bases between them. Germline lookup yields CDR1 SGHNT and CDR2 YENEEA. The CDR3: CASSLNIPGHLLYEQYF. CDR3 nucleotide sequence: TGTGCCAGCAGCTTGAACATCCCGGGACACCTTCTCTACGAGCAGTACTTC.

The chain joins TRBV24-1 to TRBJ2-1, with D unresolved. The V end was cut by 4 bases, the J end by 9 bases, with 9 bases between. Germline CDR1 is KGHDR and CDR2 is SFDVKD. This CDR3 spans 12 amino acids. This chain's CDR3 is CATSDPGSEQFF. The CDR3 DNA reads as TGTGCCACCAGTGACCCAGGTAGTGAGCAGTTCTTC.

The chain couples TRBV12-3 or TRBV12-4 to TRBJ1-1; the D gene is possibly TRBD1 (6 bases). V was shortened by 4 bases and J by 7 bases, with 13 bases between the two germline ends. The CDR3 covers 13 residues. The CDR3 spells CASSWDISREAFF. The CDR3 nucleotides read TGTGCCAGCAGTTGGGACATTTCCCGTGAAGCTTTCTTT.

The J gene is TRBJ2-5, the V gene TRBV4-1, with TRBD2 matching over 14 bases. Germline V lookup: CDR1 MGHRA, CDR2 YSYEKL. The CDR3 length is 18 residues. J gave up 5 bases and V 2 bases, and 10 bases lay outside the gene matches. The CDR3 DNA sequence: TGCGCCAGCAGCCAAACCGGGACTAGCGGGGGCCTTCGGGAGACCCAGTACTTC. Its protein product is CASSQTGTSGGLRETQYF.

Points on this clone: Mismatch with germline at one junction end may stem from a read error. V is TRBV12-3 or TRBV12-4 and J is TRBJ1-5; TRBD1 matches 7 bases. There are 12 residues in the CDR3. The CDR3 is CASLGGNQPQHF. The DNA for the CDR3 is TGTGCCAGTCTAGGGGGCAACCAGCCCCAGCATTTT.

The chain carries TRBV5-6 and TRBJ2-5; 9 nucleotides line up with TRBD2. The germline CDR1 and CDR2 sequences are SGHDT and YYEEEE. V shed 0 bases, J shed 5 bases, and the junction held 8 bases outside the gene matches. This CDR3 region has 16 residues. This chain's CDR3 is CASSLVRGGPGETQYF. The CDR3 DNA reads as TGTGCCAGCAGCTTGGTGCGGGGGGGACCCGGGGAGACCCAGTACTTC.

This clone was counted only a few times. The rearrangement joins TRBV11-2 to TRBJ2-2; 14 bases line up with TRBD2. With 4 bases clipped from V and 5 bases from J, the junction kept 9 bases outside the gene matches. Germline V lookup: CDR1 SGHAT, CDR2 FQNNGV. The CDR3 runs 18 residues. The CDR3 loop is CASSSGLAGGYVTGELFF. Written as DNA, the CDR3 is TGTGCCAGCAGCTCCGGACTAGCGGGGGGCTATGTGACCGGGGAGCTGTTTTTT.

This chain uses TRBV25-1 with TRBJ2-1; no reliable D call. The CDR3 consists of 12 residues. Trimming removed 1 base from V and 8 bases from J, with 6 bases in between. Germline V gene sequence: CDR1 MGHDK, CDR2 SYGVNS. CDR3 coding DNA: TGTGCCAGCAGTGAATTCCGAGATGAGCAGTTCTTC. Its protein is CASSEFRDEQFF.

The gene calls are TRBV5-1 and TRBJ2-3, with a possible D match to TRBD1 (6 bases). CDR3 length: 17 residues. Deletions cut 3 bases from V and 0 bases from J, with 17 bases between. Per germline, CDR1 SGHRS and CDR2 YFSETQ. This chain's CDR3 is CASSWEQGSSSTDTQYF. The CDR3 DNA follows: TGCGCCAGCAGCTGGGAACAGGGCTCCTCTAGCACAGATACGCAGTATTTT.

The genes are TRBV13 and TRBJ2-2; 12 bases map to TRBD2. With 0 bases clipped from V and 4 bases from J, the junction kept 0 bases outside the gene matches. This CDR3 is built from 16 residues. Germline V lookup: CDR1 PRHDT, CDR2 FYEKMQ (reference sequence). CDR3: CASSLGLAGGTGELFF. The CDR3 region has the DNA TGTGCCAGCAGCTTAGGACTAGCGGGAGGCACCGGGGAGCTGTTTTTT.

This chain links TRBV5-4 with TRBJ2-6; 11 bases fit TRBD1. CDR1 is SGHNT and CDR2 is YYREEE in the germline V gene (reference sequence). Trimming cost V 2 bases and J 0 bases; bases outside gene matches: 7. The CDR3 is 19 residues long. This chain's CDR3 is CASSFRTGGFGSGANVLTF. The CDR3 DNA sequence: TGTGCCAGCAGCTTTAGGACAGGGGGCTTTGGCTCTGGGGCCAACGTCCTGACTTTC.

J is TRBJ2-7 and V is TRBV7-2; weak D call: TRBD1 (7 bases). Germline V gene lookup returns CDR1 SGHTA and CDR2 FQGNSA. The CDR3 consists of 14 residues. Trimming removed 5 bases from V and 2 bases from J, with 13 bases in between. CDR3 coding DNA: TGTGCCAGCAGCCCGGCGGGGACAGCCTACGAGCAGTACTTC. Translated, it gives CASSPAGTAYEQYF. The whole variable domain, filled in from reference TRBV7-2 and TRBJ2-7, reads GAGVSQSPSNKVTEKGKDVELRCDPISGHTALYWYRQSLGQGLEFLIYFQGNSAPDKSGLPSDRFSAERTGGSVSTLTIQRTQQEDSAVYLCASSPAGTAYEQYFGPGTRLTVT.

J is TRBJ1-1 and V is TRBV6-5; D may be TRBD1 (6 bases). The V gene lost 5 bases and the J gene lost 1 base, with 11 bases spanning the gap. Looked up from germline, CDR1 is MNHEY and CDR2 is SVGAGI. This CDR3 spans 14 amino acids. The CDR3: CASSPGTRNTEAFF. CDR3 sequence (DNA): TGTGCCAGCAGTCCGGGGACACGGAACACTGAAGCTTTCTTT.

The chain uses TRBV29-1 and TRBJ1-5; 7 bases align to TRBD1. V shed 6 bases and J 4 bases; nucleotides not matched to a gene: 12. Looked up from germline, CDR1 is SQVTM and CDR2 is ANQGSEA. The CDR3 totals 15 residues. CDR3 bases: TGCAGCGTGGACCGGGACAGCAATCCAAATCAGCCCCAGCATTTT. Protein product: CSVDRDSNPNQPQHF.

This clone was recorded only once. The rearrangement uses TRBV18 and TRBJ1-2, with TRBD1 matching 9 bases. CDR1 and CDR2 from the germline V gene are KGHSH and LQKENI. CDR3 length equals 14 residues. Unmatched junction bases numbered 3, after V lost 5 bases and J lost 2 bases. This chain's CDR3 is CASSTGTGNYGYTF. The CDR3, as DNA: TGTGCCAGCTCAACCGGGACAGGGAACTATGGCTACACCTTC.

The chain's CDR3 is CASSVGGQGAQETQYF. The DNA for the CDR3 is TGTGCCAGCAGCGTCGGAGGACAGGGGGCTCAGGAGACCCAGTACTTC. The chain employs TRBV9 and TRBJ2-5, with 11 nucleotides matching TRBD1. CDR3 length equals 16 residues. CDR1 and CDR2 (germline): SGDLS, YYNGEE. V lost 2 bases, J lost 5 bases, and 8 bases stayed unmatched.